This T cell receptor beta chain was obtained from a study of technical replicates of blood from several donors. This clone was counted a single time. Data came from immunoSEQ multiplex PCR; TCRdb stores just in-frame clones and leaves some out. This table has 85,000 to 100,000 clones, approximately 95% appearing once. Germline values: CDR1 LNHNV, CDR2 YYDKDF (reference sequence). The junction had 7 bases not matched to a gene; V was cut back by 5 bases and J by 6 bases. The CDR3 runs 14 residues. Sequencing was performed on T cells isolated from PBMCs. This receptor was taken from a human donor in good health. The chain carries TRBV15 and TRBJ1-5, with TRBD1 identical over 7 bases. The CDR3 region is CATSLDRVGQPQHF. Here the CDR3 DNA reads TGTGCCACCAGCCTCGACAGGGTCGGTCAGCCCCAGCATTTT.